This TCR beta chain was identified in a study of graft-versus-host responses after intestinal transplantation (dated by TCRdb to the early 2020s). Context from the whole study: Multivisceral, liver-intestinal, or isolated intestinal transplants were received by the recipients. Every recipient was given anti-thymocyte globulin induction, then maintenance tacrolimus and steroids for around three years. Bulk TCR-beta CDR3 sequencing was used to track graft-versus-host and host-versus-graft alloreactive T cell clones in the graft, circulation and bone marrow after intestinal transplantation. Alloreactive clones were identified by sequencing pre-transplant mixed lymphocyte reaction products and comparing these products with unstimulated pre-transplant donor and recipient T cells. A cohort of about 25 intestinal transplant recipients, including one retransplant, was enrolled, and a few patients lacking pretransplant specimens were excluded. Donor T cell macrochimerism was defined as a peak of at least 4% donor T cells among recipient peripheral blood mononuclear cells. Samples from three later patients were sequenced in-house on an Illumina MiSeq with MiXCR processing rather than by the commercial service. Paper-wide results and their limitations: GvH clones turned up in recipient bone marrow, with some appearing earlier in ileal mucosa or blood, a pattern consistent with an intestinal mucosal origin. In the allografts of patients with donor T cell macrochimerism, GvH to HvG T cell clonal ratios were high. The relatively low number and heterogeneity of intestinal transplant patients limited the conclusions. Peak levels of circulating GvH clones were associated with declines in HvG clones early after transplant.

Library preparation was by the immunoSEQ multiplex PCR assay. For most patients, genomic DNA was isolated with the Qiagen DNeasy Blood and Tissue Kit and sent frozen to Adaptive Biotechnologies for TCR sequencing. Adaptive Biotechnologies carried out high-throughput TCR-beta CDR3 sequencing of genomic DNA for most patients. Turning to the authors' computational methods: Adaptive's ImmunoSEQ software supplied the TCR sequencing data for around 19 patients, while MiXCR and VDJtools were used to process a few other patients. To correct CD4 versus CD8 sorting errors, any sequence found in both subsets at a frequency ratio below 5:1 was removed. CDR3 nucleotide sequences shared by donor and recipient were removed because the origin of these sequences could not be assigned. Alloreactive clones required at least 2-fold expansion over unstimulated cells and minimum CFSE-low frequency of 0.002% (template counts) or 0.001% (read counts). Clones detected in sequenced pre-transplant spleen, lymph node, or MLR CFSE-low populations of the donor or recipient were defined as mappable. The cumulative frequency of alloreactive clones was calculated as a percentage of all sequences, weighted by copy number. Entries here come from immuneACCESS through TCRdb and include only in-frame sequences with V and J called. Some clones fail to appear in such tables; in the studies checked, an unresolved V gene covers under half of the shortfall, and the cause of the remainder is unknown. The DNA was the basis for D and trimming; V, J and clone size are from that table. The sample profile shows some 100,000 clones; 85% to 95% of them were found once. In total, the top ten clones hold 0.95% to 1.3% of the sample.

What this sample's time point label stands for: cells obtained before transplantation from donor or recipient. CD3+CD4+ and CD3+CD8+ populations were FACS-sorted from unstimulated pre-transplant donor and recipient cells taken from spleen or lymph nodes. As for this clone: Its antigen is currently not known. The input lacks base qualities; no much larger clone sits a single base away.

Source: unstimulated CD8+ T cells sorted from spleen or lymph node cells, taken before transplant. The receptor's source is a human donor who was the organ donor for an intestinal transplant.

The DNA sequence is TGTGCCAGCCTAGGTCGCATCTCTGGGGCCAACGTCCTGACTTTC. This gives the protein CASLGRISGANVLTF. The receptor chain draws on TRBV19 and TRBJ2-6, with the D gene not confidently named. The CDR3, cysteine through phenylalanine, is 15 amino acids long. Kept here is only the CDR3 DNA, which spans 45 bases and is read in frame from base 1. The germline V gene (reference sequence) supplies CDR1 LNHDA and CDR2 SQIVND. V is pared back by 9 bases and J by 0 bases, with 12 bases lying between the germline termini. The entire variable domain, with the stretches around the CDR3 drawn from the reference TRBV19 and TRBJ2-6 proteins, is DGGITQSPKYLFRKEGQNVTLSCEQNLNHDAMYWYRQDPGQGLRLIYYSQIVNDFQKGDIAEGYSVSREKKESFPLTVTSAQKNPTAFYLCASLGRISGANVLTFGAGSRLTVL.